This entry features one T cell receptor beta chain sequence. Antigen: not known. This specimen belongs to a study of cytomegalovirus exposure and HLA in healthy donors. Looking at the study overall: The approximately 120 validation repertoires were reported in a later analysis to have been generated on the same platform as the approximately 600 first-cohort repertoires. Findings and limits, study-wide: Cytomegalovirus status was reportedly diagnosed by the classifier with high sensitivity and specificity.

The CDR3 has 15 amino acids. Germline loops: CDR1 MDHEN, CDR2 SYDVKM. V shed 4 bases and J 7 bases; nucleotides not matched to a gene: 7. Profiling relied on immunoSEQ multiplex PCR, and the TCRdb table lists in-frame clones only, not all of them. The sample has approximately 260,000 clones; around 88% are singletons. This clonotype was obtained from a woman aged 25 to 45 in good health and CMV-seropositive. The chain couples TRBV28 to TRBJ2-2, with 9 bases aligning to TRBD2. The sequencing input was PBMCs. The CDR3 sequence is CASSSSGRYGGELFF. Here the CDR3 DNA reads TGTGCCAGCAGTTCCAGCGGGAGGTACGGCGGGGAGCTGTTTTTT.